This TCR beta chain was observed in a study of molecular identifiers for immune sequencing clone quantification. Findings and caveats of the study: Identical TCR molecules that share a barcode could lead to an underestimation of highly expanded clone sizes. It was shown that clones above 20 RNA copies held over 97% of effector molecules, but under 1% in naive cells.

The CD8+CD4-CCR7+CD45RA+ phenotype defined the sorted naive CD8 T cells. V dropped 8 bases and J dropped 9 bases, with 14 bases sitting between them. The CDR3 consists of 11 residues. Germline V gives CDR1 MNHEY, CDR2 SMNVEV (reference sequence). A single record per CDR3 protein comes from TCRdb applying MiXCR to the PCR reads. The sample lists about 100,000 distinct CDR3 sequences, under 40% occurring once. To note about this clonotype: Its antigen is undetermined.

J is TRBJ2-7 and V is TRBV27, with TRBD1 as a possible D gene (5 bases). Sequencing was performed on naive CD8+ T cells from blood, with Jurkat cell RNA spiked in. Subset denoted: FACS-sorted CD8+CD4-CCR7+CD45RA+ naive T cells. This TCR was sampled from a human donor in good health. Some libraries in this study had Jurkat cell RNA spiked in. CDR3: CASGARVGQYF. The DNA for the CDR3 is TGTGCCAGCGGGGCCAGGGTGGGGCAGTACTTC.